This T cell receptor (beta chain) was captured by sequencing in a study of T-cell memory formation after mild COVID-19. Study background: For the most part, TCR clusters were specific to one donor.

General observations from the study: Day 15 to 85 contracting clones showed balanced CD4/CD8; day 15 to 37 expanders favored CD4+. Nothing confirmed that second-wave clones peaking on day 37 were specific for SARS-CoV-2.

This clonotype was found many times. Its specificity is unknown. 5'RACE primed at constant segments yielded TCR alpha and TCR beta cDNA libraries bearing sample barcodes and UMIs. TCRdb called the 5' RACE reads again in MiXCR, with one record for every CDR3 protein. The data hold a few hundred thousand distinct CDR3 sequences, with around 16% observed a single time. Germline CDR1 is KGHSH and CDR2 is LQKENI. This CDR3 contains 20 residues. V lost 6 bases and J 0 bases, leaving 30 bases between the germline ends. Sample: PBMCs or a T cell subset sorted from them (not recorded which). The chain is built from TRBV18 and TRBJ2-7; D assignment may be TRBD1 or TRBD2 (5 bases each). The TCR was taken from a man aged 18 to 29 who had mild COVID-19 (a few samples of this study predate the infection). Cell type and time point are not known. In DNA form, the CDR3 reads TGTGCCAGCTCGACTACCGGGACGGCCCCATCTAACCAGAGCTCCTACGAGCAGTACGTC. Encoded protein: CASSTTGTAPSNQSSYEQYV.